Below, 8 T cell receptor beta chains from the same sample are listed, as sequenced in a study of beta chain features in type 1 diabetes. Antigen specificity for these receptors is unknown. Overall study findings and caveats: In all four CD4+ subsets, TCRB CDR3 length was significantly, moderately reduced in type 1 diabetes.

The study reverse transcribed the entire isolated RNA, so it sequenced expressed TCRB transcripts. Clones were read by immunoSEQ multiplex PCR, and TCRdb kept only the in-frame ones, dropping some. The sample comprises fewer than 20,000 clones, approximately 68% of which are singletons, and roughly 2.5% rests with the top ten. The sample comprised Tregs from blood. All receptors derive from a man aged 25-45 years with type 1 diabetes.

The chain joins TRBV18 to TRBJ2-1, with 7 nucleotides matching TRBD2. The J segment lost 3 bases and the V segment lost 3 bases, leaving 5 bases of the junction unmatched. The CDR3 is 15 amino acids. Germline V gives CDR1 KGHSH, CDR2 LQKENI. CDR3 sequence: CASSPGAGDYNEQFF. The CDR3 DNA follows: TGTGCCAGCTCACCGGGCGCGGGAGACTACAATGAGCAGTTCTTC.

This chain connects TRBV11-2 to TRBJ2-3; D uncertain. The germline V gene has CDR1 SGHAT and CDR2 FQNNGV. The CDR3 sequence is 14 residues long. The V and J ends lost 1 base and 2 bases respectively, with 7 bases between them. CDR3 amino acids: CASSLGTNTDTQYF. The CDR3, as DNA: TGTGCCAGCAGCTTAGGTACTAACACAGATACGCAGTATTTT.

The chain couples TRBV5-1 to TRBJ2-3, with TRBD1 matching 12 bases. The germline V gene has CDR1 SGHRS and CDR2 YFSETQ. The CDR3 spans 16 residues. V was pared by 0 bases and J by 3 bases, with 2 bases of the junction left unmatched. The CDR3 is CASSLVGQGATDTQYF. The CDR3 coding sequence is TGCGCCAGCAGCTTGGTGGGACAGGGGGCAACAGATACGCAGTATTTT.

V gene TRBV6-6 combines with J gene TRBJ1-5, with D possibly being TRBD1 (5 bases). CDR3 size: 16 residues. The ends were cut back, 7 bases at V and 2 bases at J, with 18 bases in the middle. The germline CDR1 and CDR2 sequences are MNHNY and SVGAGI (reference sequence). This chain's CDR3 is CASIGGGSRGNQPQHF. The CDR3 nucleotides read TGTGCCAGCATCGGGGGGGGTAGCCGCGGCAATCAGCCCCAGCATTTT.

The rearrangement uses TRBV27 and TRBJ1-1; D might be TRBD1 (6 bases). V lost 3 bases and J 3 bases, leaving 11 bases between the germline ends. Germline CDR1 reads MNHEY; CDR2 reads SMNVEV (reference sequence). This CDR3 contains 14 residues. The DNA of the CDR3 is TGTGCCAGCAGTTTGCAGGGGAGGGACACTGAAGCTTTCTTT. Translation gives CASSLQGRDTEAFF.

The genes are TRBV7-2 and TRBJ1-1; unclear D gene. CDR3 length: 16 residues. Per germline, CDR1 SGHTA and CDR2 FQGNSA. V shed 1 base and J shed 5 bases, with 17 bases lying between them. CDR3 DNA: TGTGCCAGCAGCTTAGACCCTGGCCGGGTTGGAACTGAAGCTTTCTTT. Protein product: CASSLDPGRVGTEAFF.

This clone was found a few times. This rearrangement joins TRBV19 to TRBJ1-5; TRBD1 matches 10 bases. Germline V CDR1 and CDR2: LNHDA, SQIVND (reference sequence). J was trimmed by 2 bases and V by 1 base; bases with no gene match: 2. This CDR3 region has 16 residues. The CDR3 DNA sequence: TGTGCCAGTAGTATAGGTGGGACAGGGGGCAATCAGCCCCAGCATTTT. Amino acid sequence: CASSIGGTGGNQPQHF.

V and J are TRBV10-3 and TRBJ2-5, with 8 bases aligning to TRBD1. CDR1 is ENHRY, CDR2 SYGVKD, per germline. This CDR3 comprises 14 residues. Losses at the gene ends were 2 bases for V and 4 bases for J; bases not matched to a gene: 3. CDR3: CAISEAGGTETQYF. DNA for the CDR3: TGTGCCATCAGTGAGGCAGGGGGCACAGAGACCCAGTACTTC.